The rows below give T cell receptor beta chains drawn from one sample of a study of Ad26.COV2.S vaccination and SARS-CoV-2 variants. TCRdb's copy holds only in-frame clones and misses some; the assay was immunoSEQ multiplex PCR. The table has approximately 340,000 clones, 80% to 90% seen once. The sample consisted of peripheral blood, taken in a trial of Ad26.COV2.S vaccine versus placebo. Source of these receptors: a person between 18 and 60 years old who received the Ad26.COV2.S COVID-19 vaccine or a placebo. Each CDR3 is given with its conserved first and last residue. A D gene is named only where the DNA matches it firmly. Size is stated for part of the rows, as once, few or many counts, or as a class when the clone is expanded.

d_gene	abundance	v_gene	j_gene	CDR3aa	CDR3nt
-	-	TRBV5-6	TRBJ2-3	CASSFRRRFPSTDTQYF	TGTGCCAGCAGCTTCCGCCGGAGATTCCCTAGCACAGATACGCAGTATTTT
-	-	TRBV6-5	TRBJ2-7	CASSSGQGRIYEQYF	TGTGCCAGCAGCTCGGGGCAGGGTAGAATCTACGAGCAGTACTTC
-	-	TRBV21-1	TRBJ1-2	CASSKGAGSDRGYTF	TGTGCCAGCAGCAAAGGGGCTGGGTCCGACCGTGGCTACACCTTC
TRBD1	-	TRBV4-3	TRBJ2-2	CASSQGPGGTGELFF	TGCGCCAGCAGCCAGGGTCCAGGGGGCACCGGGGAGCTGTTTTTT
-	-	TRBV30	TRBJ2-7	CAGRHLGGGEQYF	TGTGCCGGCCGGCATCTGGGAGGGGGCGAGCAGTACTTC
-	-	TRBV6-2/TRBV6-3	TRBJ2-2	CASSYSRRTNTGELFF	TGTGCCAGCAGTTACTCGAGGCGGACGAACACCGGGGAGCTGTTTTTT
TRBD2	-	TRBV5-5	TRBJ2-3	CASSPGLAQSTDTQYF	TGTGCCAGCAGCCCCGGACTAGCGCAAAGCACAGATACGCAGTATTTT
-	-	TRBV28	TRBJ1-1	CASSPPGGTEAFF	TGTGCCAGCAGTCCTCCGGGTGGCACTGAAGCTTTCTTT
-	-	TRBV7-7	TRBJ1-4	CASSSSGTLGEKLFF	TGTGCCAGCAGCTCTTCCGGGACATTAGGTGAAAAACTGTTTTTT
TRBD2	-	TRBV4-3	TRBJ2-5	CASSRGTSAPVQETQYF	TGCGCCAGCAGCCGTGGGACTAGCGCCCCAGTCCAAGAGACCCAGTACTTC
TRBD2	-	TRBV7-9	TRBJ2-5	CASSPGTSYETQYF	TGTGCCAGCAGCCCCGGGACTAGCTATGAGACCCAGTACTTC
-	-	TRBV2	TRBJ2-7	CASSGHFQPYEQYF	TGTGCCAGCAGCGGACACTTCCAACCCTACGAGCAGTACTTC
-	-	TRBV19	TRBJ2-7	CASSIDRAAAYEQYF	TGTGCCAGTAGTATAGATCGGGCAGCGGCCTACGAGCAGTACTTC
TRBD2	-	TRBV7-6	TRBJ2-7	CASSSGLAGYEQYF	TGTGCCAGCAGCTCTGGACTAGCGGGCTACGAGCAGTACTTC
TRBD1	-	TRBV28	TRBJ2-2	CASTPGQGLAGELFF	TGTGCCAGCACCCCGGGACAGGGACTCGCCGGGGAGCTGTTTTTT
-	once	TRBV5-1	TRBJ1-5	CASSLEDSTNQPQHF	TGCGCCAGCAGCTTGGAGGACAGCACCAATCAGCCCCAGCATTTT
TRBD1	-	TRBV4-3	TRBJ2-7	CASSQMGGQGVDEQYF	TGCGCCAGCAGCCAGATGGGGGGACAGGGGGTCGACGAGCAGTACTTC
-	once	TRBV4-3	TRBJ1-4	CASSQEGGYSGNEKLFF	TGCGCCAGCAGCCAAGAGGGAGGATACAGCGGAAATGAAAAACTGTTTTTT
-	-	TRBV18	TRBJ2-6	CASSPGLGSGANVLTF	TGTGCCAGCTCACCGGGCCTGGGCTCTGGGGCCAACGTCCTGACTTTC
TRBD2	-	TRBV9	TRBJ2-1	CASSVWEGENEQFF	TGTGCCAGCAGCGTATGGGAGGGAGAAAATGAGCAGTTCTTC
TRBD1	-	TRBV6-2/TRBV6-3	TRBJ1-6	CASSLKGQGSSPLHF	TGTGCCAGCAGTCTAAAGGGACAGGGTAGTTCACCCCTCCACTTT
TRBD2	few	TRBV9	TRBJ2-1	CASSVGTSNEQFF	TGTGCCAGCAGCGTAGGGACTAGCAATGAGCAGTTCTTC
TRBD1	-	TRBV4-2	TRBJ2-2	CASSRDRQGGTGELFF	TGTGCCAGCAGCCGAGACCGACAGGGCGGCACCGGGGAGCTGTTTTTT
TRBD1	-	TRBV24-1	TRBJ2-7	CATSDSHGQGVEQYF	TGTGCCACCAGTGATTCCCATGGACAGGGCGTCGAGCAGTACTTC
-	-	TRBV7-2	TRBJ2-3	CASKSGYTDTQYF	TGTGCCAGCAAAAGCGGGTACACAGATACGCAGTATTTT
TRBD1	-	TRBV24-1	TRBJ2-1	CATSGGQGYNEQFF	TGTGCCACCAGCGGGGGACAGGGCTACAATGAGCAGTTCTTC
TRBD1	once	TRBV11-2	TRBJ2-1	CASTLGTVKYNEQFF	TGTGCCAGCACCCTGGGGACAGTAAAATACAATGAGCAGTTCTTC
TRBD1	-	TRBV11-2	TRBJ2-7	CAEAAPSRQGVEQYF	TGTGCCGAAGCAGCTCCGTCCCGACAGGGAGTGGAGCAGTACTTC
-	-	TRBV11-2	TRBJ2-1	CASSLSNGAYEQFF	TGTGCCAGCAGCTTGTCAAACGGGGCATATGAGCAGTTCTTC
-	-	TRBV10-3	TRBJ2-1	CAISGGLAYNEQFF	TGTGCCATCAGTGGGGGGCTAGCATACAATGAGCAGTTCTTC
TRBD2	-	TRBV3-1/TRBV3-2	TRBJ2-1	CASSQEDRGLAGGSSYNEQFF	TGTGCCAGCAGCCAAGAGGACAGAGGACTAGCGGGGGGCTCCTCCTACAATGAGCAGTTCTTC
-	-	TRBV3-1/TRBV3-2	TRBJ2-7	CASSQVAPWGSYEQYF	TGTGCCAGCAGCCAAGTAGCCCCGTGGGGGAGCTACGAGCAGTACTTC
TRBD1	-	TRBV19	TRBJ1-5	CASSLGVTGLSNQPQHF	TGTGCCAGTAGTCTAGGGGTGACAGGGTTGAGCAATCAGCCCCAGCATTTT
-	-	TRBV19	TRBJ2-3	CASRKTIAYTDTQYF	TGTGCCAGTAGAAAGACAATTGCATACACAGATACGCAGTATTTT
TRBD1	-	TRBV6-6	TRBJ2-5	CASSYSSQGVKETQYF	TGTGCCAGCAGTTACTCTAGCCAGGGGGTAAAAGAGACCCAGTACTTC
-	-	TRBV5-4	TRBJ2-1	CASSFGRAYNEQFF	TGTGCCAGCAGCTTTGGCAGGGCCTACAATGAGCAGTTCTTC
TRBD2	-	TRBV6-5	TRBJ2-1	CASRNRLAGENEQFF	TGTGCCAGCAGAAATCGACTAGCGGGAGAGAATGAGCAGTTCTTC
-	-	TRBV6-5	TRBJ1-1	CASRTGHLNTEAFF	TGTGCCAGCAGGACGGGACACTTGAACACTGAAGCTTTCTTT
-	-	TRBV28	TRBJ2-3	CASSAGLTDTQYF	TGTGCCAGCAGTGCCGGACTCACAGATACGCAGTATTTT
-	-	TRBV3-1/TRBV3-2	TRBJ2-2	CASTVAGGTGELFF	TGTGCCAGCACCGTGGCTGGGGGCACCGGGGAGCTGTTTTTT
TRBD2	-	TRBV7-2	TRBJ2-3	CASSLAPGSLVAGGRGDTQYF	TGTGCCAGCAGCTTAGCGCCGGGATCCCTCGTGGCGGGAGGGAGAGGCGATACGCAGTATTTT
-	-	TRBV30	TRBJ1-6	CAWGGLAQGSFSPLHF	TGTGCCTGGGGGGGATTAGCACAGGGATCGTTCTCACCCCTCCACTTT
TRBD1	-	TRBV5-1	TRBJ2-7	CASSLTTGTASYEQYF	TGCGCCAGCAGCTTGACGACCGGGACAGCCTCCTACGAGCAGTACTTC
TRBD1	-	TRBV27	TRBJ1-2	CASSLLGAGGADYGYTF	TGTGCCAGCAGTTTACTGGGAGCAGGGGGCGCGGACTATGGCTACACCTTC
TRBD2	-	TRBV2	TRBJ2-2	CASMGGTLSTGELFF	TGTGCCAGCATGGGGGGGACCCTAAGCACCGGGGAGCTGTTTTTT
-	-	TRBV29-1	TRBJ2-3	CSVYKSTDTQYF	TGCAGCGTTTACAAATCCACAGATACGCAGTATTTT
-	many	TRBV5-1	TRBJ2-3	CASSLDTEADTQYF	TGCGCCAGCAGCTTGGATACAGAGGCAGATACGCAGTATTTT
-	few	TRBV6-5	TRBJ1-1	CASSYDRMNTEAFF	TGTGCCAGCAGTTACGACAGGATGAACACTGAAGCTTTCTTT
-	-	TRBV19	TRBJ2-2	CASKASGTWNTGELFF	TGTGCCAGTAAGGCTTCGGGGACCTGGAACACCGGGGAGCTGTTTTTT
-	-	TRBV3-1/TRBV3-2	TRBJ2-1	CASSQDYGPPAEQFF	TGTGCCAGCAGCCAAGATTACGGACCCCCAGCGGAGCAGTTCTTC
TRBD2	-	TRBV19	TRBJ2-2	CASRTSGGTGELFF	TGTGCCAGCAGGACTAGCGGGGGCACCGGGGAGCTGTTTTTT